One sample yielded the 21 T cell receptor beta chains listed below, sequenced in a study of blood T cell repertoires in COVID-19. Here immunoSEQ multiplex PCR was the method, and the copy in TCRdb shows in-frame clones only, minus some. The sample lists under 200,000 clones, approximately 88% occurring once. The specimen was PBMCs or T cells enriched from blood (not recorded which). The receptors come from a woman in her 50s who had recovered from COVID-19.

The V and J genes are TRBV3-1 (or the pseudogene TRBV3-2) and TRBJ1-2; 8 positions agree with TRBD1. The germline gives CDR1 LGHDT, CDR2 YNNKEL (reference sequence). There are 15 residues in the CDR3. The junction had 8 bases not matched to a gene; V was cut back by 4 bases and J by 4 bases. DNA of the CDR3: TGTGCCAGCAGCCGAGGGGGACAGGTAATCTATGGCTACACCTTC. Translated, it gives CASSRGGQVIYGYTF.

The chain couples TRBV19 to TRBJ2-7; possibly TRBD2 for D (6 bases). The CDR3 consists of 14 residues. The V end was cut by 8 bases, the J end by 0 bases, with 14 bases between. Germline V gene lookup returns CDR1 LNHDA and CDR2 SQIVND (reference sequence). The CDR3 spells CASAPSESSYEQYF. The DNA of the CDR3 is TGTGCCAGTGCCCCTAGCGAAAGCTCCTACGAGCAGTACTTC.

The chain combines TRBV19 with TRBJ2-7; TRBD1 matches 11 bases. The CDR3 has 15 amino acids. J gave up 4 bases and V 5 bases, and 7 bases lay outside the gene matches. The germline V gene has CDR1 LNHDA and CDR2 SQIVND (reference sequence). CDR3 in amino acids: CASSLTGQGGYEQYF. For the CDR3, the DNA is TGTGCCAGTAGTCTAACGGGACAGGGGGGATACGAGCAGTACTTC.

The chain's CDR3 is CASSSDKHYNEQFF. DNA for the CDR3: TGTGCCAGCAGCTCTGATAAGCACTACAATGAGCAGTTCTTC. This chain joins TRBV7-2 and TRBJ2-1, with D hard to call. Deletions cut 4 bases from V and 3 bases from J, with 10 bases between. The CDR3 is 14 amino acids. Germline CDR1 SGHTA, CDR2 FQGNSA.

The gene calls are TRBV5-4 and TRBJ2-1; D is possibly TRBD2 (6 bases). Trimming took off 2 bases at V and 8 bases at J, with 8 bases between the two ends. Germline-derived CDR1 and CDR2 are SGHNT and YYREEE (reference sequence). The CDR3 totals 12 residues. For the CDR3, the DNA is TGTGCCAGCAGCTTCCCGGGGGATGAGCAGTTCTTC. Its translation: CASSFPGDEQFF.

This clone turned up a few times. This rearrangement joins TRBV2 to TRBJ1-2, with TRBD1 as a possible D gene (5 bases). The CDR3 consists of 13 residues. Trimming removed 8 bases from V and 2 bases from J, with 12 bases in between. The germline CDR1 and CDR2 sequences are SNHLY and FYNNEI. As DNA, the CDR3 is TGTGCCAGCTCCGTCGGGGGGAACTATGGCTACACCTTC. It specifies CASSVGGNYGYTF.

The rearrangement links TRBV11-3 to TRBJ2-3; 8 bases line up with TRBD2. The CDR3 has 16 amino acids. Looked up from germline, CDR1 is SGHNT and CDR2 is YENEEA. Trimming took 5 bases from V and 3 from J; bases not matched to a gene: 10. The CDR3 region has the DNA TGTGCCAGCAGCCCGGGGGGTGGGACTAGTACAGATACGCAGTATTTT. It yields the protein CASSPGGGTSTDTQYF.

V gene TRBV11-2 combines with J gene TRBJ2-5, with 10 positions matching TRBD2. This CDR3 spans 16 amino acids. The germline gives CDR1 SGHAT, CDR2 FQNNGV. Unmatched junction bases numbered 10, after V lost 5 bases and J lost 4 bases. CDR3 sequence: CASSRGVIAGGETQYF. CDR3 coding DNA: TGTGCCAGCAGCCGAGGGGTTATAGCGGGGGGAGAGACCCAGTACTTC.

The chain uses TRBV5-1 and TRBJ2-2; 9 bases agree with TRBD2. Germline trimming cut 6 bases from V and 3 bases from J; bases unmatched to any gene: 6. The V gene's germline CDR1 is SGHRS and CDR2 YFSETQ. This CDR3 region has 15 residues. DNA for the CDR3: TGCGCCAGCAAAAGCGGGGGGTATGACACCGGGGAGCTGTTTTTT. Its translation: CASKSGGYDTGELFF.

Only one count was recorded for this clone. The chain is built from TRBV19 and TRBJ1-1, with D perhaps TRBD1 (6 bases). Trimming left V 7 bases short and J 1 base short, with 13 bases between. The CDR3 consists of 14 residues. Germline V gene sequence: CDR1 LNHDA, CDR2 SQIVND (reference sequence). CDR3 sequence: CASTLRGQNTEAFF. CDR3 in DNA: TGTGCCAGTACCCTCCGGGGACAGAACACTGAAGCTTTCTTT.

Turning to this clone: Germline is not matched at one junction end, which may reflect a read error. V gene TRBV6-5 combines with J gene TRBJ2-3; 11 nucleotides line up with TRBD2. The V gene's germline CDR1 is MNHEY and CDR2 SVGAGI. The CDR3 is 14 amino acids. CDR3 region: CASRIQTSGDMQYF. DNA of the CDR3: TGTGCCAGCAGGATCCAGACTAGCGGGGATATGCAGTATTTT.

This clone was detected only a few times. The same CDR3 also results from other DNA sequences found in this sample. The J gene is TRBJ1-2, the V gene TRBV13; TRBD1 matches 7 bases. This CDR3 region has 14 residues. V was pared by 1 base and J by 5 bases, with 4 bases of the junction left unmatched. Germline V CDR1 and CDR2: PRHDT, FYEKMQ (reference sequence). CDR3 amino acids: CASSLEGGSYGYTF. In DNA, the CDR3 is TGTGCCAGCAGCTTAGAAGGGGGCTCTTATGGCTACACCTTC.

This sequence joins TRBV9 and TRBJ2-5; 9 bases are shared with TRBD2. The CDR3 is 15 residues long. J gave up 5 bases and V 0 bases, and 5 bases lay outside the gene matches. CDR1 and CDR2 (germline): SGDLS, YYNGEE. CDR3 nucleotides: TGTGCCAGCAGCGTAGAGGCGGGGGGGCTGGAGACCCAGTACTTC. It is translated as CASSVEAGGLETQYF.

This chain joins TRBV6-2 or TRBV6-3 and TRBJ2-7, with 7 bases matching TRBD1. The CDR3 consists of 17 residues. Losses at the gene ends were 0 bases for V and 3 bases for J; bases not matched to a gene: 11. The germline V gene encodes CDR1 MNHEY and CDR2 SVGEGT. The CDR3 reads CASSYSIPDRLSYEQYF. In DNA form, the CDR3 reads TGTGCCAGCAGTTACTCGATCCCGGACAGGCTTAGCTACGAGCAGTACTTC.

The chain is built from TRBV10-2 and TRBJ1-1; possible D gene TRBD1, 5 bases. The CDR3 has 14 residues. The V and J ends lost 3 bases and 2 bases respectively, with 10 bases between them. Germline CDR1 and CDR2: WSHSY and SAAADI. The CDR3 DNA reads as TGCGCCAGCAGTGATTTTCAGGGTAACACTGAAGCTTTCTTT. It is translated as CASSDFQGNTEAFF.

The chain uses TRBV12-3 or TRBV12-4 and TRBJ2-5, with 7 bases fitting TRBD1. The V gene end was trimmed by 6 bases and the J gene end by 7 bases; junction bases not matched to a gene: 8. CDR3 length: 13 amino acids. The CDR3 DNA sequence: TGTGCCAGCAGGTTCGGGACAGAAGGGACCCAGTACTTC. Protein sequence: CASRFGTEGTQYF.

The CDR3 DNA follows: TGTGCCAGCAGCTTTTACGGGGATGCCGGGGAGCTGTTTTTT. Encoded protein: CASSFYGDAGELFF. This sequence joins TRBV7-3 and TRBJ2-2, with a weak D call TRBD2 (5 bases). V was shortened by 3 bases and J by 6 bases, with 11 bases between the two germline ends. CDR3 length: 14 residues. Germline CDR1 reads SGHTA; CDR2 reads FQGTGA.

The chain joins TRBV19 to TRBJ1-1, with D unresolved. Trimming shortened V by 5 bases and J by 2 bases, and 12 bases separated the two germline ends. Per germline, CDR1 LNHDA and CDR2 SQIVND (reference sequence). This CDR3 is built from 14 residues. The CDR3 spells CASSAKLANTEAFF. DNA of the CDR3: TGTGCCAGTAGTGCCAAGTTGGCCAACACTGAAGCTTTCTTT.

The chain recombines TRBV5-6 with TRBJ2-7, with TRBD1 matching 10 bases. The trim removed 4 bases at V and 6 bases at J, leaving 7 bases unmatched. The germline V gene encodes CDR1 SGHDT and CDR2 YYEEEE. The CDR3 runs 14 residues. CDR3 sequence reads: CASSRDRGIGEQYF. CDR3 nucleotide sequence: TGTGCCAGCAGCAGGGACAGGGGAATTGGCGAGCAGTACTTC.

The chain has TRBV6-5 and TRBJ1-5; 8 nucleotides line up with TRBD1. V was clipped by 5 bases and J by 6 bases; unmatched bases: 9. This CDR3 spans 15 amino acids. The germline V gene has CDR1 MNHEY and CDR2 SVGAGI. The CDR3: CASSRNRGTGQPQHF. The CDR3 DNA follows: TGTGCCAGCAGTCGCAACAGGGGGACGGGTCAGCCCCAGCATTTT.

This chain uses TRBV6-5 with TRBJ1-5, with TRBD1 as a possible D gene (5 bases). The germline V gene encodes CDR1 MNHEY and CDR2 SVGAGI. Trimming stripped 8 bases from V and 0 bases from J, with 14 bases between. The CDR3 length is 15 residues. The CDR3, as DNA: TGTGCCAGCGCCCGGGGGGGGGATAGCAATCAGCCCCAGCATTTT. It translates to CASARGGDSNQPQHF.